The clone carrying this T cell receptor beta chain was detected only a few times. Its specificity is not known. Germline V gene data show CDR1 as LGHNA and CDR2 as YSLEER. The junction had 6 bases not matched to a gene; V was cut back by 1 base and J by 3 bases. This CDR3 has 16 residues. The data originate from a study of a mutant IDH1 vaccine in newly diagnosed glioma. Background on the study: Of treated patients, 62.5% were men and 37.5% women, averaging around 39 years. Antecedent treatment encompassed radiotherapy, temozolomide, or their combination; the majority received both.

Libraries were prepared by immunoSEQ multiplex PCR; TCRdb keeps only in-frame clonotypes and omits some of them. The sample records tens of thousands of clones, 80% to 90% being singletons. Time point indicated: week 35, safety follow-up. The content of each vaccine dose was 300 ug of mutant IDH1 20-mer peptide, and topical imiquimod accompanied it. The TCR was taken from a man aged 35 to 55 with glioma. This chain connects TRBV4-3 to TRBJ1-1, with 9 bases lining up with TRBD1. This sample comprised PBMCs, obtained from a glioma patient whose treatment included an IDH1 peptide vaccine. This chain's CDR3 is CASSQGTGDVYTEAFF. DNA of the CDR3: TGCGCCAGCAGCCAAGGGACAGGGGATGTTTACACTGAAGCTTTCTTT.